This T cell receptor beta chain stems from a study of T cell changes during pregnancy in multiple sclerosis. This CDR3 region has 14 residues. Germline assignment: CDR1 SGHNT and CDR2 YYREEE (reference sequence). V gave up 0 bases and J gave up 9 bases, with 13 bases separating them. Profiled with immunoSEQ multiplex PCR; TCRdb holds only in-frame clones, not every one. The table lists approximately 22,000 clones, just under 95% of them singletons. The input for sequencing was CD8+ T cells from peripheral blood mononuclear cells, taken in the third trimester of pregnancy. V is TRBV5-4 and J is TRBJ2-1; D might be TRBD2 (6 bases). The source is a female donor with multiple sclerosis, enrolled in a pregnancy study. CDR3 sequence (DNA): TGTGCCAGCAGCTTGGGCGGGATCACTGGTGAGCAGTTCTTC. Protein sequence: CASSLGGITGEQFF.